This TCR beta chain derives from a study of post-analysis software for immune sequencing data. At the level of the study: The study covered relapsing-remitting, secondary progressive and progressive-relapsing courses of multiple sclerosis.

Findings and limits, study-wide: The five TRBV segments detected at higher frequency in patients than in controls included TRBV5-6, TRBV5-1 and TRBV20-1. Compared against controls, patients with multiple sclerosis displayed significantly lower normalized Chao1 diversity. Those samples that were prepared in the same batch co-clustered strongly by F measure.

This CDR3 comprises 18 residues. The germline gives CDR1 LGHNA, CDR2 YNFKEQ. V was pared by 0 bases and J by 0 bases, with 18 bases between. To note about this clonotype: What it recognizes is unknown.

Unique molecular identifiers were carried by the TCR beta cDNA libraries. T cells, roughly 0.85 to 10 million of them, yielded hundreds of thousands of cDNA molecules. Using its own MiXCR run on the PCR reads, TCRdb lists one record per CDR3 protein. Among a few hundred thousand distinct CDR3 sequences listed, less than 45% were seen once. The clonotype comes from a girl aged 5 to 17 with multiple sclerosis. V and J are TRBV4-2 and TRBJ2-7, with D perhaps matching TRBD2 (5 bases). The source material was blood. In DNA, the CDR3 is TGTGCCAGCAGCCAAGATCTGCCCAGCGGAGTCACCTCCTACGAGCAGTACTTC. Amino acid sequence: CASSQDLPSGVTSYEQYF.